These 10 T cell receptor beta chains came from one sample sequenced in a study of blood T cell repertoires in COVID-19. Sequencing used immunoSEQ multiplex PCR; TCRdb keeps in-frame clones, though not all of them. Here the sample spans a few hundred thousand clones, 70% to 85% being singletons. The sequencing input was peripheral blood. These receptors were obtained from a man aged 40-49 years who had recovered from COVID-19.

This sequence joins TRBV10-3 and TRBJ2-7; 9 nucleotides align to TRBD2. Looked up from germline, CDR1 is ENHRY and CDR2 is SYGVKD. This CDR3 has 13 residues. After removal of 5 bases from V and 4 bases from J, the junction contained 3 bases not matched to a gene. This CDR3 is CAISSTSGYEQYF. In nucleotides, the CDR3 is TGTGCCATCAGTTCAACTAGCGGGTACGAGCAGTACTTC.

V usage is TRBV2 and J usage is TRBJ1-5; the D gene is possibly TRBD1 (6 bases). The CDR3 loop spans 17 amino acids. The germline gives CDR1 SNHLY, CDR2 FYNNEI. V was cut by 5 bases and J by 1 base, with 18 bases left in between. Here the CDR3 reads CASSPGYEGVSNQPQHF. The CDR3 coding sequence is TGTGCCAGCAGTCCCGGATATGAGGGGGTGAGCAATCAGCCCCAGCATTTT.

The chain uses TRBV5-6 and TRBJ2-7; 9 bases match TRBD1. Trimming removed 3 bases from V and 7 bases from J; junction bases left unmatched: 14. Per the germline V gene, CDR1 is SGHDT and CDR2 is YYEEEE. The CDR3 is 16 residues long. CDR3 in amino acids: CASSSDGQGRFGEQYF. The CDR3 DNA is TGTGCCAGCAGCTCTGATGGACAGGGGAGGTTCGGGGAGCAGTACTTC. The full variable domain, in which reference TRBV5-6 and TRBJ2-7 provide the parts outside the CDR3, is DAGVTQSPTHLIKTRGQQVTLRCSPKSGHDTVSWYQQALGQGPQFIFQYYEEEERQRGNFPDRFSGHQFPNYSSELNVNALLLGDSALYLCASSSDGQGRFGEQYFGPGTRLTVT.

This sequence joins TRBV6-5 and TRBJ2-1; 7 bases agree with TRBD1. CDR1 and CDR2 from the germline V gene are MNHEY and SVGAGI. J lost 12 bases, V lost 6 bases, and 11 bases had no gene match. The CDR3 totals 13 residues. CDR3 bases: TGTGCCAGCAGGAGGACAGGAAGTGATGTGCAGTTCTTC. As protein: CASRRTGSDVQFF.

The CDR3 reads CASRLLAGELADTQYF. CDR3 in DNA: TGTGCCAGCAGACTTCTAGCGGGAGAGTTGGCAGATACGCAGTATTTT. The J gene is TRBJ2-3, the V gene TRBV27; 10 bases match TRBD2. Per the germline V gene, CDR1 is MNHEY and CDR2 is SMNVEV (reference sequence). The CDR3 totals 16 residues. Trimming took 6 bases from V and 4 from J; bases not matched to a gene: 10.

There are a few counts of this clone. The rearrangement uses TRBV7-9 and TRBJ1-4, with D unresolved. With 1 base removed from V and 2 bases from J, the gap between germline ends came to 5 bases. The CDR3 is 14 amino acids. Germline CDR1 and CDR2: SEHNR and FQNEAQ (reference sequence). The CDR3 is CASSLGATNEKLFF. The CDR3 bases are TGTGCCAGCAGCTTAGGGGCGACTAATGAAAAACTGTTTTTT.

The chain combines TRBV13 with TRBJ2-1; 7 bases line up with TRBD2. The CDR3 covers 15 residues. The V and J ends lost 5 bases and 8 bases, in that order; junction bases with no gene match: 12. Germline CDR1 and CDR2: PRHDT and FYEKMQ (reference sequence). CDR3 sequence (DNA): TGTGCCAGCAGCCTTCAGCGGGATATTAGCGATGAGCAGTTCTTC. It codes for CASSLQRDISDEQFF. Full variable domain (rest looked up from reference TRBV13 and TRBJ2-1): AAGVIQSPRHLIKEKRETATLKCYPIPRHDTVYWYQQGPGQDPQFLISFYEKMQSDKGSIPDRFSAQQFSDYHSELNMSSLELGDSALYFCASSLQRDISDEQFFGPGTRLTVL.

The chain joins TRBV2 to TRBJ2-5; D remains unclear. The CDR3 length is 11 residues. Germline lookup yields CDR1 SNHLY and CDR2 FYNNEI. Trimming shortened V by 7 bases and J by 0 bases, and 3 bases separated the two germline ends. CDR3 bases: TGTGCCAGCACGTACCAAGAGACCCAGTACTTC. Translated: CASTYQETQYF.

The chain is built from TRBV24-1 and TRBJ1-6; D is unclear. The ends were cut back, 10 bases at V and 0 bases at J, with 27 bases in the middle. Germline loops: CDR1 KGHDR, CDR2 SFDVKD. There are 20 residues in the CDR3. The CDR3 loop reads CATPRGSANLPSSYNSPLHF. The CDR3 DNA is TGTGCCACACCCCGGGGTTCGGCAAACCTCCCTAGCTCCTATAATTCACCCCTCCACTTT.

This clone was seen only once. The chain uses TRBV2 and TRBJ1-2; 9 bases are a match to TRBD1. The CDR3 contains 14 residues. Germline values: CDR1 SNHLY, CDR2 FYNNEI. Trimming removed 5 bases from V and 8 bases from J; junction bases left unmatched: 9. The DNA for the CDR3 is TGTGCCAGCAGTCCCTCGGGACAGGGCCTGGGCTACACCTTC. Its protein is CASSPSGQGLGYTF.